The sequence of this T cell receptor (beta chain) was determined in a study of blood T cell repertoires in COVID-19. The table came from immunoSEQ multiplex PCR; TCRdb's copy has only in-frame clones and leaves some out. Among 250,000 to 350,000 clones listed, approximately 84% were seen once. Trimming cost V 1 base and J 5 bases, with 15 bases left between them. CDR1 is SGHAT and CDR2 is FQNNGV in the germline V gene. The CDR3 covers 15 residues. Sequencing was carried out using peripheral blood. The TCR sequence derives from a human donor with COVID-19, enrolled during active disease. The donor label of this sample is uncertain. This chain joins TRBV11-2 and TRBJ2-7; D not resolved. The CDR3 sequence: CASSLVVSRFDEQYF. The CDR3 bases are TGTGCCAGCAGCTTAGTCGTTTCTAGATTTGACGAGCAGTACTTC.